The 2 T cell receptor beta chains reported below all come from one sample, sequenced in a study of blood T cells in healthy people across ages. A sample-barcoded 5' primer and a J-beta primer mix were used in a second PCR of roughly 7 to 11 cycles. TCRdb reprocessed the 5' RACE reads with MiXCR, giving one entry per CDR3 protein. Among roughly 1.5 million distinct CDR3 sequences listed, roughly two fifths were seen once. Specimen: blood. These receptor sequences come from a woman between 18 and 30 years old in good health.

The chain combines TRBV4-3 with TRBJ2-2; 7 nucleotides align to TRBD2. After removal of 0 bases from V and 4 bases from J, the junction contained 2 bases not matched to a gene. The CDR3 has 15 residues. Germline V gene sequence: CDR1 LGHNA, CDR2 YSLEER. The CDR3 reads CASSQDRGGTGELFF. Here the CDR3 DNA reads TGCGCCAGCAGCCAAGATCGCGGGGGCACCGGGGAGCTGTTTTTT.

This clonotype was counted between two and nine times. The chain combines TRBV28 with TRBJ2-1, with 11 bases fitting TRBD2. The CDR3 spans 15 residues. After removal of 6 bases from V and 9 bases from J, the junction contained 10 bases not matched to a gene. CDR1 and CDR2 from the germline V gene are MDHEN and SYDVKM. This CDR3 reads CASRTGTSGLVEQFF. The CDR3 nucleotides read TGTGCCAGCAGAACCGGGACTAGCGGTTTGGTTGAGCAGTTCTTC.